This section outlines one T cell receptor (beta chain) sequence together with its context. This entry comes from a study of technical replicates of blood from a few donors. Germline V gives CDR1 MNHEY, CDR2 SMNVEV (reference sequence). J gave up 1 base and V 3 bases, and 0 bases lay outside the gene matches. CDR3 length equals 13 residues. Generated by immunoSEQ multiplex PCR, the TCRdb table keeps only in-frame clones and is missing some. The sample has some 77,000 clones, 90% to 95% seen once; the top ten hold more than 0.3%. This receptor was obtained from a human donor in good health. The specimen was T cells isolated from PBMCs. The chain joins TRBV27 to TRBJ2-7, with 7 bases matching TRBD1. CDR3 nucleotide sequence: TGTGCCAGCAGTTTGGGACAGTCCTACGAGCAGTACTTC. Translation: CASSLGQSYEQYF.